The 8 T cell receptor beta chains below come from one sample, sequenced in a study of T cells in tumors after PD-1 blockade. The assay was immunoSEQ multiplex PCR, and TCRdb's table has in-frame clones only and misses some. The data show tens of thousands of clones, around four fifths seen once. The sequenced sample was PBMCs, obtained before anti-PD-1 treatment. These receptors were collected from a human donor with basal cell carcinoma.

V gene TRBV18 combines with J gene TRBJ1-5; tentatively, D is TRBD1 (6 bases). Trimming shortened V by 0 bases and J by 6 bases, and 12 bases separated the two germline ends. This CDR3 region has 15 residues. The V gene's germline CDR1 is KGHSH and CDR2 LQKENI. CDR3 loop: CASSPPGGGGQPQHF. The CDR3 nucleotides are TGTGCCAGCTCACCACCCGGGGGCGGCGGTCAGCCCCAGCATTTT.

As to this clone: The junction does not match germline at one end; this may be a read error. The CDR3 sequence is CASSANGEYEQYF. For the CDR3, the DNA is TGTGCTAGCAGCGCCAACGGGGAGTACGAGCAGTACTTC. The genes are TRBV7-6 and TRBJ2-7; a weak D match, TRBD2 (5 bases). This CDR3 spans 13 amino acids. Germline V lookup: CDR1 SGHVS, CDR2 FNYEAQ.

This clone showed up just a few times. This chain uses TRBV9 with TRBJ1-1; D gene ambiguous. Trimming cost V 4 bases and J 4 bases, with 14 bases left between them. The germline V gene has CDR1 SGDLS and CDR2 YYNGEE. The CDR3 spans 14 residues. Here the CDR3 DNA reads TGTGCCAGCAGCCCCATGGAAGTAGGCACTGAAGCTTTCTTT. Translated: CASSPMEVGTEAFF.

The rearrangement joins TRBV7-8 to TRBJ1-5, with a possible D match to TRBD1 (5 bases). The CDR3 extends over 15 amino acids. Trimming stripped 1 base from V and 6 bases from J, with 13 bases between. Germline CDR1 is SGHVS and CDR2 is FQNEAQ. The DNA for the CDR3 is TGTGCCAGCAGCTTAGAGTCAGGGTCGTCTCAGCCCCAGCATTTT. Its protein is CASSLESGSSQPQHF. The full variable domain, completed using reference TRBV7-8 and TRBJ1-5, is GAGVSQSPRYKVAKRGQDVALRCDPISGHVSLFWYQQALGQGPEFLTYFQNEAQLDKSGLPSDRFFAERPEGSVSTLKIQRTQQEDSAVYLCASSLESGSSQPQHFGDGTRLSIL.

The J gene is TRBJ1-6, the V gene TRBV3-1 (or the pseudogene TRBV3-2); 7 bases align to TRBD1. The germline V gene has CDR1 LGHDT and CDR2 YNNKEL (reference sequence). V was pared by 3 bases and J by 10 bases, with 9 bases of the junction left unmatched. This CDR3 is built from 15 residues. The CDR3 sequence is CASSHLEGAYSPLHF. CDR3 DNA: TGTGCCAGCAGCCACTTGGAGGGGGCGTACTCACCCCTCCACTTT.

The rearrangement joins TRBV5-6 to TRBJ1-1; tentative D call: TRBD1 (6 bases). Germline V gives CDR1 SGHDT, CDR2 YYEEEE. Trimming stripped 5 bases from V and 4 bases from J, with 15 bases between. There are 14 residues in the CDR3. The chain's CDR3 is CASRRRGRTTEAFF. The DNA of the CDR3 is TGTGCCAGCAGACGCAGGGGAAGGACCACTGAAGCTTTCTTT.

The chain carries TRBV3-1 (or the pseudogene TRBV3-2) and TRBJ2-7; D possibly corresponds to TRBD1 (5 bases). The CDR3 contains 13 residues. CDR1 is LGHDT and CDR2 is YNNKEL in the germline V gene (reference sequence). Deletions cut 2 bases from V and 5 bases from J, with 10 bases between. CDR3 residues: CASSQPGKDEQYF. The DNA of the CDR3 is TGTGCCAGCAGCCAACCAGGGAAGGACGAGCAGTACTTC.

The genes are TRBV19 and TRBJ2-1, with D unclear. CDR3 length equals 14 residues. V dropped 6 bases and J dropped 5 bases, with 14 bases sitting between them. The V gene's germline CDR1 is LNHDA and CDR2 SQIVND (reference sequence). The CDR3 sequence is CASSIRARNNEQFF. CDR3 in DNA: TGTGCCAGTAGCATCCGGGCCAGAAACAATGAGCAGTTCTTC.